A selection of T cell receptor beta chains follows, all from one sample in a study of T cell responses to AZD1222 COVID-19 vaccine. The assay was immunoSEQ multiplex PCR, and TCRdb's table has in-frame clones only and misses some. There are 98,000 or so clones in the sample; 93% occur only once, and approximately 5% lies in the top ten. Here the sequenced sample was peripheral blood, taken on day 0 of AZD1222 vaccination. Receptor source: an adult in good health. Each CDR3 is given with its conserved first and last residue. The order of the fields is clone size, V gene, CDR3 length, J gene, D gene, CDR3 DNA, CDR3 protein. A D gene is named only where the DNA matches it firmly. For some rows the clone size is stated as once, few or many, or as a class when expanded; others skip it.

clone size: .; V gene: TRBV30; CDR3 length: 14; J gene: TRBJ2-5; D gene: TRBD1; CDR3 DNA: TGTGCCTGGAGTCTCGGACAGGGCCGCGAGACCCAGTACTTC; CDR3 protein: CAWSLGQGRETQYF
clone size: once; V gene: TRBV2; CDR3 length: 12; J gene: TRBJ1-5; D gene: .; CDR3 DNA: TGTGCCAGCAGTCGCAAGAATCAGCCCCAGCATTTT; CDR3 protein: CASSRKNQPQHF
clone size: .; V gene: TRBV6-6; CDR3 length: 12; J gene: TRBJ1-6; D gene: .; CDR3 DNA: TGTGCCAGCAAGGATTCGAATTCACCCCTCCACTTT; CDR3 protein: CASKDSNSPLHF
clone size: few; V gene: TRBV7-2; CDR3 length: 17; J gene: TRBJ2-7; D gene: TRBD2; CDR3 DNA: TGTGCCAGCAGCTTAGACGGACTAGCGGGTGGCTTTTACGAGCAGTACTTC; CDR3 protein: CASSLDGLAGGFYEQYF
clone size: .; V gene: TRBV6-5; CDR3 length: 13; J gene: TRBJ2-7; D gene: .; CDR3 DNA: TGTGCCAGCAGTCTCACCTTAGGGTACGAGCAGTACTTC; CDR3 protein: CASSLTLGYEQYF
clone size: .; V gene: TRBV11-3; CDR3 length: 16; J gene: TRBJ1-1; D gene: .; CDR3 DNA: TGTGCCAGCAGCCTCATAGGGAACACAGGGAGCACTGAAGCTTTCTTT; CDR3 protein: CASSLIGNTGSTEAFF
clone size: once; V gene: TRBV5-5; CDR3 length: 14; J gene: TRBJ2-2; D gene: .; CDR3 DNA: TGTGCCAGCAGCTTGGTAGGGGCTGGCGGGGAGCTGTTTTTT; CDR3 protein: CASSLVGAGGELFF
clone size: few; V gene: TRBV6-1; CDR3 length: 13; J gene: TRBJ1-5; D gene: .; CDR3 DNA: TGTGCCAGCAGTGATCCAAGGTTTCAGCCCCAGCATTTT; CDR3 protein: CASSDPRFQPQHF
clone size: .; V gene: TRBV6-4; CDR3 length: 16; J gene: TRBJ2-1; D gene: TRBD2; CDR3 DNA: TGTGCCAGCAGTGATATAGGTCGGGAGGGCGACAATGAGCAGTTCTTC; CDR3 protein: CASSDIGREGDNEQFF
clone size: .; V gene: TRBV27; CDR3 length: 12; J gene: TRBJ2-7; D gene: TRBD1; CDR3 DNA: TGTGCCACCGGGCAGGGGGACAGGGTGGAGTACTTC; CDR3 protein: CATGQGDRVEYF
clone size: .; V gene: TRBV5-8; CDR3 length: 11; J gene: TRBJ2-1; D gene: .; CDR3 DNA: TGTGCCAGCAGCTTTTACAATGAGCAGTTCTTC; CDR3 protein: CASSFYNEQFF
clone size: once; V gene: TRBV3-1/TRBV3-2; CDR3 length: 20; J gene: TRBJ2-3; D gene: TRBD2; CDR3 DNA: TGTGCCAGCAGCCACCCAAGACTAGCGGGGAGCCGGGGAAACCGAGATACGCAGTATTTT; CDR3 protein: CASSHPRLAGSRGNRDTQYF
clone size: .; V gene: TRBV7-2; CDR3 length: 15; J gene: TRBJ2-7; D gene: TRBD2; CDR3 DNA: TGTGCCAGCAGCCCCTCCGCGGGAGTCTTCGACGAGCAGTACTTC; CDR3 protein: CASSPSAGVFDEQYF
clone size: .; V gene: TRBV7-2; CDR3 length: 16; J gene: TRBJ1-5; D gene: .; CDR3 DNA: TGTGCCAGCAGCTTATGGGGGGCGGTTAGCAATCAGCCCCAGCATTTT; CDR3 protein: CASSLWGAVSNQPQHF
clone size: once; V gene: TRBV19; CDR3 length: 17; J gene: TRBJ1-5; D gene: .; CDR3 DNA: TGTGCCAGTAGTATGGGGTGGACGGTGACTCTCAATCAGCCCCAGCATTTT; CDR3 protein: CASSMGWTVTLNQPQHF
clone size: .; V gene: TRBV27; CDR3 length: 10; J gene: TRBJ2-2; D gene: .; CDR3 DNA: TGTGCCACCTACACCGGGGAGCTGTTTTTT; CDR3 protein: CATYTGELFF
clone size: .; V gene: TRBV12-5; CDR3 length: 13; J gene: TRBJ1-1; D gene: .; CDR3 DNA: TGTGCTAGTGGCCCGACAGTGAACACTGAAGCTTTCTTT; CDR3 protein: CASGPTVNTEAFF
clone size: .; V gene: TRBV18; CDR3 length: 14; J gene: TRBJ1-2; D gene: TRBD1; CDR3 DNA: TGTGCCAGCTCACCACCGGGACAGAACTATGGCTACACCTTC; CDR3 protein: CASSPPGQNYGYTF
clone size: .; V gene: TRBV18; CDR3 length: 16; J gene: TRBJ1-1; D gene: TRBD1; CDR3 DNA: TGTGCCAGCTCACCACCGTCTCAGGGGGGGAACACTGAAGCTTTCTTT; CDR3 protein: CASSPPSQGGNTEAFF
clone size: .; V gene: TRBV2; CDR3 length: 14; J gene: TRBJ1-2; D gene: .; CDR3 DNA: TGTGCCAGCAGTTCGATGGGGGGATCATATGGCTACACCTTC; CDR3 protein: CASSSMGGSYGYTF
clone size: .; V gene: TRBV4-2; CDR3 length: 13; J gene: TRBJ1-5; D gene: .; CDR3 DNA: TGTGCCAGCAGCCAAGGGGGGGCTCAGCCCCAGCATTTT; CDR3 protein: CASSQGGAQPQHF
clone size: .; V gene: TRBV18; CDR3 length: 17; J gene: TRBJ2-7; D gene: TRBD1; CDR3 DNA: TGTGCCAGCTCACCAGCGACAGGGCCAGGAAGGACGAATGAGCAGTACTTC; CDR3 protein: CASSPATGPGRTNEQYF
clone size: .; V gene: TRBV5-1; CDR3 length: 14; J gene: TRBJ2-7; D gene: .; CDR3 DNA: TGCGCCAGCAGCTTGAACCTTCCCCAGGACGAGCAGTACTTC; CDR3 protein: CASSLNLPQDEQYF